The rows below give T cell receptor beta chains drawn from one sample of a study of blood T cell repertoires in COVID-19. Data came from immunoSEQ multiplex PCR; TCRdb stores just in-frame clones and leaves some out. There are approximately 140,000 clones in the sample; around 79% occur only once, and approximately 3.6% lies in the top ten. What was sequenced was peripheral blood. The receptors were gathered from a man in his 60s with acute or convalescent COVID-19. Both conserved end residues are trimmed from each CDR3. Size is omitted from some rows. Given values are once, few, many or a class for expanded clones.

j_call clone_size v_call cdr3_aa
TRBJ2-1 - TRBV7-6 ASSQPFAGRRNEQF
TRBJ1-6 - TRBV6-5 ASSYGDRDGSPLH
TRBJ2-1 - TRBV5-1 ASSPFYNEQF
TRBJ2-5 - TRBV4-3 ASSLGRVGQETQY
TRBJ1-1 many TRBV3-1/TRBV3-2 ASSQESGNTEAF
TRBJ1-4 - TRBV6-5 ASSSVIGANEKLF
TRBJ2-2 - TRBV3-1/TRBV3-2 ASSLGPSGGELF
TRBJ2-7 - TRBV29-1 SVGKEGTYEQY
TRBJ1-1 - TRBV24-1 ATRGGLGAEAF
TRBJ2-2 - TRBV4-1 ASSQDSSSAGGELF
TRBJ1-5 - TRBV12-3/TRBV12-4 ASRIGQEGPQH
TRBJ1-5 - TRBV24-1 ATSESGDSNQPQH
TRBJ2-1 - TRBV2 ASSPTRGEQF
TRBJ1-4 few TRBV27 ASSFTGQNEKLF
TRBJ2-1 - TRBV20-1 SASKSSGYNEQF
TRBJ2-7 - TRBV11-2 ASSSGTSEAHEQY
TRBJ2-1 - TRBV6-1 ASSGRQGRPPYNEQF
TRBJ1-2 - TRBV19 ASSNFRQNYGYT
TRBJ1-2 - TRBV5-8 ASSLARQTRSYGYT
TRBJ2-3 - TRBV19 ASSKGQGATDTQY
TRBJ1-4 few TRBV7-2 ASRQGQGGEKLF
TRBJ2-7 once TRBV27 ASSPDRRSYEQY
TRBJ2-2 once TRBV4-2 ASSQDRGRTGELF
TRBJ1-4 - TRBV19 ASSMTREKLF
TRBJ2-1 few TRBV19 ASRSPGLAGYNEQF
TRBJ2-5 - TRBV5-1 ASSGQGAGGETRY
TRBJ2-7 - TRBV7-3 ASSLTGTGGYEQY
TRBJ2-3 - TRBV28 ASSLNRGKSTDTQY
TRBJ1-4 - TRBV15 ATAGGTNEKLF
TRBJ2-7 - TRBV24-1 ATSVPPRQDSSYEQY
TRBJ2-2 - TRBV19 ASSIGTSFGGELF
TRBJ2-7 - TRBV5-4 ASSLAGSPYEQY
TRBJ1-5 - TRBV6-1 ASSENSALANQPQH
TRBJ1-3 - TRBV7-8 ASSLASPSGNTIY
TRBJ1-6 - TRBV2 ASSRGGRNSPLH
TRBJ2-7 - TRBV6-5 ASRRGDRGYEQY
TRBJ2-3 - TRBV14 ASSQRGSTDTQY
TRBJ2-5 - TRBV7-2 ASSPQGGGETQY
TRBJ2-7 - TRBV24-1 ATSDPDRFEQY
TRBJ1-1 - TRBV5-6 ASSPGGGTEAF
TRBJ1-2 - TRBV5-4 ASSLTQLGYGYT
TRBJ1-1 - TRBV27 ASGLLAGEAF
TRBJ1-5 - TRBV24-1 ATSESNQPQH
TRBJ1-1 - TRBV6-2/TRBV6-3 ASTPVRETEAF
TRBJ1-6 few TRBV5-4 ASSEDRLINSPLH
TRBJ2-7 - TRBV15 ATSRARQSGRPHEQY
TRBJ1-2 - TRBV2 ASRALQGLGYYGYT
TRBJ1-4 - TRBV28 ASSGRSFQEKLF
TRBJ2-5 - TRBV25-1 ASGWAVGLQETQY
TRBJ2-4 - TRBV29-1 SVDSSSGRRNIQY
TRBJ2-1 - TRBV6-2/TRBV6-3 ASSYSPPSGIYNEQF
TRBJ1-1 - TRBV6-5 ASPRDRGKAF
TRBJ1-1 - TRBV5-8 ASSRRGAMNTEAF
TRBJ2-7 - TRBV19 ASSIGGVEYEQY
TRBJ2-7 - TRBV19 ASSPHRDSRYEQY